This paragraph covers one TCR beta chain sequence. The data were obtained in a study of technical replicates of blood from a few donors. Sequencing was performed with immunoSEQ multiplex PCR; in TCRdb, only in-frame clones are kept and a portion is missing. The sample has about 64,000 clones; less than 90% are singletons. The ends lost 5 bases at V and 5 bases at J; junction bases unmatched: 6. CDR1 and CDR2 (germline): KGHSH, LQKENI. This CDR3 is built from 16 residues. J is TRBJ2-2 and V is TRBV18; 12 bases are shared with TRBD2. This receptor was taken from a human donor in good health. Some clones in this sample may be carry-over from other donors' samples. The sample taken for sequencing was PBMCs. Written as DNA, the CDR3 is TGTGCCAGCTCAACACTACTAGCGGGAGGTACCGGGGAGCTGTTTTTT. Encoded protein: CASSTLLAGGTGELFF.